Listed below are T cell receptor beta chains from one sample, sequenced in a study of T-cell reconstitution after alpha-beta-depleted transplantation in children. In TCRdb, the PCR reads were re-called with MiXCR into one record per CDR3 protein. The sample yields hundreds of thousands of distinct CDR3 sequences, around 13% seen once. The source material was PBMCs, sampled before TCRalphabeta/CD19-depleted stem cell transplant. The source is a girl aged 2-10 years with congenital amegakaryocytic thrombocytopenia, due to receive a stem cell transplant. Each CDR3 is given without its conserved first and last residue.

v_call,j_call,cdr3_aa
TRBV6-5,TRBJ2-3,ASSYVPNLGDTQY
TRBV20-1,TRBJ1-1,SARGGYLGHRNYTEAF
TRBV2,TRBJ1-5,ASRVSPLGGQPQH
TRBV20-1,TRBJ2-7,SARDGWRLADYEQY
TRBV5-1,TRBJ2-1,ASSGAGSSTYEQF
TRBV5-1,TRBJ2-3,ASSGRSSTDTQY
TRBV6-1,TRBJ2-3,ASSEKVRASGRVDTQY
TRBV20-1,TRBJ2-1,SARISLRIYNEQF
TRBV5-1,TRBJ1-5,ASSSGGTNQPQH
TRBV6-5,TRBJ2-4,ASSYGSIQY
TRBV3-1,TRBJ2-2,ASSQELKGELF
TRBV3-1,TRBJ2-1,ASSQGGLAGFPAQF
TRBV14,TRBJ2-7,ASKNRGRLAGSYEQY
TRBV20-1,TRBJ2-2,SARVLTQGRITGELF
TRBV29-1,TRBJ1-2,SAGGYT
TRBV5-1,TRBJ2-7,ASSLWGEYEQY
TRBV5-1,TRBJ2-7,ASSLLPAGGSSYEQY